This entry is about one T cell receptor beta chain. At least ten counts were recorded for this clonotype. The specificity of this receptor is unknown. Base-call qualities are not available, and no considerably larger clone is one nucleotide away. The data were obtained in a study of T cells in Graves' hyperthyroidism and ophthalmopathy (dated by TCRdb to the late 2010s). Some background on the complete study: Peripheral blood was collected at initial diagnosis, before any treatment. Thyroid tissue and blood T-cell repertoires from about six Graves' hyperthyroidism patients were also compared in the study. The roughly 91 discovery patients were randomly divided into training and test sets at a 7:3 ratio. A discovery cohort of about a hundred patients, roughly 45 with Graves' ophthalmopathy and approximately 57 with stable Graves' hyperthyroidism, was used to find distinguishing TCR V-J signatures. An independent validation cohort of around 19 hyperthyroidism patients and about 15 patients who later progressed to ophthalmopathy tested prospective prediction of ophthalmopathy. After blood sampling, hyperthyroidism patients were treated with methimazole at a starting dose of 30 mg daily, and ophthalmopathy patients were treated with high-dose intravenous methylprednisolone. According to the paper, TCR Vbeta CDR3 sequencing was carried out on 135 peripheral blood samples, which came from some 41 ophthalmopathy, approximately 78 hyperthyroidism and around 17 progressor patients.

Hyperthyroidism patients were aged 18 to 65 years and newly diagnosed, with disease duration of less than 2 months. The study excluded patients with uncontrolled infections, other autoimmune diseases, pregnancy or lactation. Clinical symptoms, serum thyroxine and TRAb, thyroid ultrasound, and orbital computed tomography formed the basis for the diagnoses. For progressor patients, blood was drawn at the first diagnosis of hyperthyroidism, before any ophthalmopathy symptoms had appeared. PBMCs were separated from 8 to 10 ml of fresh peripheral blood using Ficoll-Paque density gradient centrifugation. Progressor patients were defined as those initially diagnosed with Graves' hyperthyroidism in whom ophthalmopathy developed during follow-up. Total RNA was extracted with Trizol reagent, and quality was checked on an Agilent 2100 Bioanalyzer. The TCR beta CDR3 regions were amplified from the RNA transcripts. For the first round of RT-PCR on the TCR CDR3, the HTBI primer set was used together with the Qiagen OneStep RT-PCR kit. Libraries were constructed in a second round of multiplex PCR, after which size selection and purification were performed. Libraries were sequenced paired-end with 100 bp reads on an Illumina HiSeq2000. The source study handled its data this way. Raw data were processed with SOAPnuke, discarding reads with adapters, uncalled bases, mean Phred below 15, or no exact constant-primer or identifier match. COPE v1.2.5 was used to merge high-quality paired reads, and clonotypes were defined as unique nucleotide sequences. MiTCR v1.1 was used to align clonotypes to the IMGT TRBV, TRBD and TRBJ reference segments. Analysis was restricted to V-J combinations with a frequency above 0.0001, which covered 99.2% of repertoires. The TCS score was defined as the ratio of F50 (clonal expansion) to E x V (chaos), calculated using BLOSUM62-based TCRdist between CDR3 peptides within each V-J. Welch's t-statistics and random forest reduced roughly 500 V-J features to 13, which were used in a naive Bayes classifier (R e1071). TCRdb redid the processing of the public reads, applying fastp at Q25 and MiXCR, and retained in-frame beta chains. Rows matching on CDR3 protein sequence are summarized as one entry with the most common DNA and genes. The V and J calls reflect TCRdb's pipeline rather than the authors' work. The sample has 250,000 to 300,000 distinct CDR3 sequences on record, roughly 15% of them singletons. The ten largest clonotypes hold about an eighth of the sample.

CDR1 is given as LNHDA and CDR2 as SQIVND, both from the germline V gene (reference sequence). The CDR3 contains 16 residues, cysteine and phenylalanine counted. Only CDR3 DNA is held: 48 bases, read in frame from base 1. V has 6 bases trimmed and J has 3 bases trimmed; junction bases matching no gene number 13. Broader findings and caveats from the paper: In validation, the model predicted progression to ophthalmopathy a median of around six months before onset, with roughly 71% sensitivity and just under 75% specificity. A model built on a 13 V-J signature distinguished ophthalmopathy from stable hyperthyroidism, reaching about 88% sensitivity and under 84% specificity in cross-validation and 80%/75% in testing. No statistical method was used to set the sample size in advance, and investigators knew the group allocation. Most expanded thyroid clonotypes (frequency above 0.001) were also found in blood, which suggests that blood repertoires may mirror thyroid immune responses.

The sample comprised blood. The V gene is TRBV19 and the J gene is TRBJ1-1; TRBD1 agrees with 7 junctional bases. The TCR originated in a woman between 35 and 50 years old with Graves' hyperthyroidism that later progressed to Graves' ophthalmopathy. The CDR3 has the sequence CASRGLRGPPDTEAFF. The nucleotides read TGTGCCAGTAGGGGGTTGAGGGGGCCCCCGGACACTGAAGCTTTCTTT.